This T cell receptor beta chain stems from a study of metastatic and nonmetastatic thyroid tumors. The wider study: Across peripheral blood and tumor or nodule tissue samples taken from malignant and benign thyroid patients, the repertoires were compared with one another.

This CDR3 has 15 amino acids. Per germline, CDR1 KGHSH and CDR2 LQKENI. Unmatched junction bases numbered 8, after V lost 2 bases and J lost 9 bases. No treatment had been given to any patient before thyroid surgery. This clone was seen at least ten times. Its specificity is not known. In the original workflow: For papillary thyroid cancer, a distant-metastasis classifier was constructed from CDR3 differences observed across clinicopathological groups. TCRdb re-called the PCR reads through MiXCR. In this record, the V and J calls reflect TCRdb's handling and not the investigators' own analysis. The profile shows some 16,000 clones, roughly 24% of them singletons. Study-level findings and limits: As reported, TCR beta diversity in blood and tumor was significantly higher in malignant thyroid tumors than in benign nodules.

Input material: tumor tissue. The source of this sequence is a male donor with papillary thyroid cancer or a benign thyroid nodule (not recorded which). Some clones in this sample may be carry-over from other donors' samples. The rearrangement uses TRBV18 and TRBJ2-1; the match to TRBD1 covers 9 bases. The CDR3, as DNA: TGTGCCAGCTCACCAGGGACAGGGAGTGTCGGTGAGCAGTTCTTC. Its translation: CASSPGTGSVGEQFF.